This T cell receptor beta chain originates from a study of neurological immune-mediated disorders. The study's findings and limits: None of the CDR3 amino acid sequences of expanded clones recurred across subjects, suggesting private repertoires in all groups.

This clonotype occurred a few times. Its cognate antigen is unknown. Via MiXCR, TCRdb re-called the 5' RACE reads, giving one row per CDR3 protein. The sample lists more than 60,000 distinct CDR3 sequences, around 3.8% occurring once. V trimming: 2 bases; J trimming: 8 bases; junction bases outside the gene matches: 9. The CDR3 contains 16 residues. Germline V CDR1 and CDR2: SGHKS, YYEKEE (reference sequence). The sample consisted of PBMCs. The chain carries TRBV5-5 and TRBJ2-1; 11 bases are a match to TRBD1. This clonotype was obtained from a woman aged 45-65 years with multiple sclerosis. CDR3 sequence (DNA): TGTGCCAGCAGCTTCCGGACAGGGGGCACGTCGTATGAGCAGTTCTTC. It codes for CASSFRTGGTSYEQFF.